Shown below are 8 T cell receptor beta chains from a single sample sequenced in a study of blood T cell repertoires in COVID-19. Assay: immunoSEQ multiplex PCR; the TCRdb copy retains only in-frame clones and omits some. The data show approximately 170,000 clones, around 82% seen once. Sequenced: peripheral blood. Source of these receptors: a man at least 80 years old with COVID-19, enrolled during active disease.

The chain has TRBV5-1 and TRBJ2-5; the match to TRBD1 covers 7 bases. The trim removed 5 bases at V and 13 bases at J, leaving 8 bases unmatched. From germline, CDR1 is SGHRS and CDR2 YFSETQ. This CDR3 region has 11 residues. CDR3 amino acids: CASSLERGLYF. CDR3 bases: TGCGCCAGCAGTCTGGAGAGGGGGCTGTACTTC.

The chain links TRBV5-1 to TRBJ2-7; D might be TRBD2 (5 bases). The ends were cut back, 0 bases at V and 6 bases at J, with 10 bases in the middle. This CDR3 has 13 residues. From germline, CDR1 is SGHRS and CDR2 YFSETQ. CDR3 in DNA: TGCGCCAGCAGCTTGGGGGCGGCGGGCGAGCAGTACTTC. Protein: CASSLGAAGEQYF. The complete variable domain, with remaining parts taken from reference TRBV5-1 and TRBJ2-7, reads KAGVTQTPRYLIKTRGQQVTLSCSPISGHRSVSWYQQTPGQGLQFLFEYFSETQRNKGNFPGRFSGRQFSNSRSEMNVSTLELGDSALYLCASSLGAAGEQYFGPGTRLTVT.

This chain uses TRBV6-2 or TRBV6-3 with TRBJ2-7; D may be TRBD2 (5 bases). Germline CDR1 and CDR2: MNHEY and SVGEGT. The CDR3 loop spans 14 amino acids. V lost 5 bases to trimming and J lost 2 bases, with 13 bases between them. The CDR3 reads CASSLPGYTYEQYF. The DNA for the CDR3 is TGTGCCAGCAGTCTACCGGGATATACCTACGAGCAGTACTTC.

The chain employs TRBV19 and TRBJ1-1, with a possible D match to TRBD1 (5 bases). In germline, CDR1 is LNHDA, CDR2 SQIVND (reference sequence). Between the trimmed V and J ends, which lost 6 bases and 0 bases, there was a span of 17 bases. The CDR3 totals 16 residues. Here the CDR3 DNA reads TGTGCCAGTAGAGTAACAACGGGGGTCATGAACACTGAAGCTTTCTTT. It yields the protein CASRVTTGVMNTEAFF.

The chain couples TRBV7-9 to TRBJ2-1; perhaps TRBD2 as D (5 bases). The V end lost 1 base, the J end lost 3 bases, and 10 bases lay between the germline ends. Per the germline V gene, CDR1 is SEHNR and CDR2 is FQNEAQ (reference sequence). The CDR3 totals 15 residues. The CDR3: CASSLGSAFYNEQFF. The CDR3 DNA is TGTGCCAGCAGCTTAGGTAGCGCTTTCTACAATGAGCAGTTCTTC.

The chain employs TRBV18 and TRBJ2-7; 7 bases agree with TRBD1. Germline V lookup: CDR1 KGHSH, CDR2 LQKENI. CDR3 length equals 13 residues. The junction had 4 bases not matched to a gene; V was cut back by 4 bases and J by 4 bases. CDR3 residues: CASSQDRSYEQYF. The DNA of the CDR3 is TGTGCCAGCTCACAGGACAGGAGTTACGAGCAGTACTTC.

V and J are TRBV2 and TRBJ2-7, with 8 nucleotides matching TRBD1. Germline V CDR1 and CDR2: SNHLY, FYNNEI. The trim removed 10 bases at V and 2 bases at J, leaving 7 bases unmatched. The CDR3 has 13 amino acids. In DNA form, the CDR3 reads TGTGCCACTGGACAGGGAACAACCTACGAGCAGTACTTC. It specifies CATGQGTTYEQYF. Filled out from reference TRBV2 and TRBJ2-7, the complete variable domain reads EPEVTQTPSHQVTQMGQEVILRCVPISNHLYFYWYRQILGQKVEFLVSFYNNEISEKSEIFDDQFSVERPDGSNFTLKIRSTKLEDSAMYFCATGQGTTYEQYFGPGTRLTVT.

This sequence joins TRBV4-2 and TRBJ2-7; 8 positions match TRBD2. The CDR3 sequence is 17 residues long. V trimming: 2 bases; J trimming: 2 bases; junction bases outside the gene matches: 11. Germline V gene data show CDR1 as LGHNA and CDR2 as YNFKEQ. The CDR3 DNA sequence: TGTGCCAGCAGCCAAAGGGTCGCAGCGGGGGCCGCCTACGAGCAGTACTTC. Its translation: CASSQRVAAGAAYEQYF.